Below are 2 T cell receptor beta chains sequenced from a single sample in a study of PD-1 and CTLA-4 blockade in melanoma. Sequencing was performed with immunoSEQ multiplex PCR; in TCRdb, only in-frame clones are kept and a portion is missing. The table shows 15,000 to 20,000 clones, with more than 65% occurring only once. Sample: CD8+ T cells from peripheral blood, taken before anti-PD-1 treatment. The source is a human donor with melanoma.

The rearrangement links TRBV7-9 to TRBJ2-1, with no clear D. V gave up 5 bases and J gave up 0 bases, with 11 bases separating them. CDR3 size: 15 residues. Germline V gene data show CDR1 as SEHNR and CDR2 as FQNEAQ (reference sequence). The CDR3 region has the DNA TGTGCCAGCAGCCCCGGTCGGAGCTCCTACAATGAGCAGTTCTTC. It yields the protein CASSPGRSSYNEQFF. The variable domain in full, completed from reference TRBV7-9 and TRBJ2-1, reads DTGVSQNPRHKITKRGQNVTFRCDPISEHNRLYWYRQTLGQGPEFLTYFQNEAQLEKSRLLSDRFSAERPKGSFSTLEIQRTEQGDSAMYLCASSPGRSSYNEQFFGPGTRLTVL.

This chain links TRBV27 with TRBJ2-1; 11 nucleotides match TRBD2. V was clipped by 5 bases and J by 7 bases; unmatched bases: 7. CDR1 and CDR2 (germline): MNHEY, SMNVEV (reference sequence). CDR3 length equals 15 residues. CDR3 coding DNA: TGTGCCAGCAGTCCCTCGACTAGCGGGATAAATGAGCAGTTCTTC. Translated: CASSPSTSGINEQFF.